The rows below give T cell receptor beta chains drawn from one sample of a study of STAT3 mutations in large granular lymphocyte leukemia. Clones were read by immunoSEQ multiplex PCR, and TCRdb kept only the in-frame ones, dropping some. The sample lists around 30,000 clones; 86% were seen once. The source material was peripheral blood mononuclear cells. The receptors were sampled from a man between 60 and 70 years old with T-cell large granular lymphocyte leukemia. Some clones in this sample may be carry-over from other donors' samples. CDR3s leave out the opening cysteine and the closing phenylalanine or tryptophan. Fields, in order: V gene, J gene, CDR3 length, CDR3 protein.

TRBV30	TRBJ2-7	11	AWSSRDRYEQY
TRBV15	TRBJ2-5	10	ATGGLEETQY
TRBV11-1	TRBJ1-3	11	ASSSGQGNTIY
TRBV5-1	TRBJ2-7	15	ASSLMSGTEYSYEQY
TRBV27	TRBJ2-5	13	ASSLRQGALGTQY
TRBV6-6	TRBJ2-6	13	ASSVPGPGANVLT
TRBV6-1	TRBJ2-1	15	ASSGGLAGVSYNEQF
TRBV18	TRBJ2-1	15	ASSPRGSQRGGDEQF
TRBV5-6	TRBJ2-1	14	ASSPRDLSSYNEQF
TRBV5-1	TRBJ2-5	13	ASTFQGLGSETQY
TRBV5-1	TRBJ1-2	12	ASSTGEGGYGYT
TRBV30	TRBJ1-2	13	AWATRVRGNYGYT
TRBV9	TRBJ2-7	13	ASSVGQAVVWEQY
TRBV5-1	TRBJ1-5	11	ASSLGSNQPQH
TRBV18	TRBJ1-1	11	ASSADLNTEAF
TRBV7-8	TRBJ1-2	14	ASSLSPRGANYGYT
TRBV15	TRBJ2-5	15	ATSRDVGDGYGKTQY
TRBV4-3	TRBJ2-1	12	ASSPLAGLNEQF
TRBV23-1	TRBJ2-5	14	ASSHLGGHPQETQY
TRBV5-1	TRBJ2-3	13	ASSLTGGMTDTQY
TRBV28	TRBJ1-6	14	ASSRRSGFYNSPLH
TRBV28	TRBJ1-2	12	ASSLANMGGGYT